The text below deals with one TCR beta chain. Its antigen remains unidentified. This sample was taken from a study of cytomegalovirus exposure and HLA in healthy donors. Study observations and caveats: TCR beta sequences numbering under 20,000 were associated with HLA alleles at 0.05 false discovery rate in a later analysis. The classifier was said to identify cytomegalovirus status with high specificity and sensitivity. Cytomegalovirus association was assigned to approximately 180 TCR beta chains. A later analysis found that most CMV-associated TCR beta chains appeared HLA-restricted.

The PCR ran on 60 Vbeta and 13 Jbeta primers. Libraries were prepared by immunoSEQ multiplex PCR; TCRdb keeps only in-frame clonotypes and omits some of them. The data show roughly 77,000 clones, around a tenth seen once. V was trimmed by 11 bases and J by 0 bases, leaving 10 bases between them. CDR3 length: 13 residues. Germline lookup yields CDR1 MNHNS and CDR2 SASEGT. This receptor was obtained from a man in his fifties or sixties in good health and CMV-seropositive. The chain uses TRBV6-1 and TRBJ2-2, with D perhaps matching TRBD2 (5 bases). Sequenced input: PBMCs. CDR3 sequence reads: CARGGANTGELFF. The CDR3 nucleotides are TGTGCCCGGGGTGGGGCGAACACCGGGGAGCTGTTTTTT.